The present T cell receptor (beta chain) was sequenced within a study of cytomegalovirus exposure and HLA in healthy donors. In the study overall: Most genotyped donors, 81% of roughly 400, had Caucasian-associated genetic ancestry.

By sample share, this clone is medium-sized (0.01 to 0.1%). The PCR had 60 Vbeta and 13 Jbeta primers. Clones were read by immunoSEQ multiplex PCR, and TCRdb kept only the in-frame ones, dropping some. The sample records approximately 120,000 clones, over 75% being singletons. Germline CDR1 is LNHDA and CDR2 is SQIVND (reference sequence). The CDR3 has 13 amino acids. Sequenced sample: PBMCs. V is TRBV19 and J is TRBJ1-2; D remains ambiguous. The clonotype originates from a middle-aged woman in good health and CMV-seropositive. The CDR3 nucleotides read TGTCCACAGCCGCAGTTAGCTAACTATGGCTACACCTTC. It codes for CPQPQLANYGYTF.